The 6 T cell receptor beta chains below come from one sample, sequenced in a study of chemoradiotherapy in HPV16-positive cancers. Sequenced by immunoSEQ multiplex PCR; TCRdb stores in-frame clones only, minus some. Of over 30,000 clones detected, more than 85% appear once; the ten largest clones hold 2.1%. The sequences come from blood, collected from a patient who underwent chemoradiotherapy. These receptors were taken from a human donor with HPV-associated anogenital cancer.

This chain uses TRBV5-1 with TRBJ1-6, with D hard to call. Trimming took 1 base from V and 7 from J, leaving 9 bases between them. The germline V gene has CDR1 SGHRS and CDR2 YFSETQ. The CDR3 is 14 amino acids. CDR3 amino acids: CASSLSGENSPLHF. The DNA for the CDR3 is TGCGCCAGCAGCTTGAGTGGGGAAAATTCACCCCTCCACTTT.

The chain couples TRBV7-9 to TRBJ1-2; TRBD1 might be the D (5 bases). V lost 1 base and J lost 5, with 11 bases in between. CDR1 and CDR2 from the germline V gene are SEHNR and FQNEAQ (reference sequence). The CDR3 is 14 residues long. Here the CDR3 reads CASSLVAGGYGYTF. The CDR3 region has the DNA TGTGCCAGCAGCTTAGTGGCGGGGGGTTATGGCTACACCTTC.

The chain carries TRBV5-1 and TRBJ2-7; no reliable D call. Germline V gene data show CDR1 as SGHRS and CDR2 as YFSETQ. The CDR3 sequence is 15 residues long. Deletions cut 0 bases from V and 6 bases from J, with 16 bases between. CDR3 amino acids: CASSLEGQAPVEQYF. The CDR3 nucleotides read TGCGCCAGCAGCTTGGAGGGCCAGGCCCCCGTCGAGCAGTACTTC. Complete variable domain (other parts from reference TRBV5-1 and TRBJ2-7): KAGVTQTPRYLIKTRGQQVTLSCSPISGHRSVSWYQQTPGQGLQFLFEYFSETQRNKGNFPGRFSGRQFSNSRSEMNVSTLELGDSALYLCASSLEGQAPVEQYFGPGTRLTVT.

Here the CDR3 reads CASSQEAGLVSHEQFF. Here the CDR3 DNA reads TGCGCCAGCAGCCAAGAGGCGGGACTAGTCAGCCATGAGCAGTTCTTC. V gene TRBV4-1 combines with J gene TRBJ2-1; 8 bases agree with TRBD2. Germline loops: CDR1 MGHRA, CDR2 YSYEKL. Germline trimming cut 0 bases from V and 8 bases from J; bases unmatched to any gene: 9. CDR3 length: 16 residues.

The V gene is TRBV5-1, the J gene TRBJ2-5, with D possibly being TRBD1 or TRBD2 (5 bases each). Germline V gene data show CDR1 as SGHRS and CDR2 as YFSETQ. The ends were cut back, 0 bases at V and 4 bases at J, with 10 bases in the middle. The CDR3 has 14 amino acids. CDR3 in DNA: TGCGCCAGCAGCTTGGAGGCAGGGAGAGAGACCCAGTACTTC. This translates into CASSLEAGRETQYF.

The chain joins TRBV6-5 to TRBJ2-3, with TRBD1 identical over 8 bases. CDR1 and CDR2 from the germline V gene are MNHEY and SVGAGI. The junction had 9 bases not matched to a gene; V was cut back by 6 bases and J by 4 bases. The CDR3 contains 15 residues. CDR3 coding DNA: TGTGCCAGCAGAAGCACAGGGGGTGGGTCAGATACGCAGTATTTT. Translation gives CASRSTGGGSDTQYF.